Reported below is one T cell receptor (beta chain). What this receptor recognizes is not known. Per-base qualities were not stored, and no clone one base away is much larger. This sample stems from a study of response to subunit inactivated influenza vaccine (dated by TCRdb to 2016 to 2019). Study-level background: The study used deep quantitative T cell receptor repertoire profiling to track responses to a trivalent subunit inactivated influenza vaccine.

What the work shows at the level of the full study, not this receptor alone: The authors suggested that each seasonal influenza vaccination may recruit only a limited number of new T cells.

Library method: RT-PCR. Data came from an Illumina HiSeq 2500. TCRdb reprocessing: public reads trimmed at Q25 with fastp, clones called with MiXCR, in-frame beta chains kept. Records with the same CDR3 protein are collapsed into one entry carrying the most frequent genes and DNA. Counted in this sample were around 650,000 distinct CDR3 sequences; 15% to 19% of them appeared once. More than 9% of the sample is taken by the ten largest. From cysteine to phenylalanine, the CDR3 is 16 amino acids long. Of all the DNA, just the CDR3 is kept, 48 bases in frame from base 1. Unmatched junction bases come to 5, with V trimmed by 3 bases and J by 2 bases. CDR1 and CDR2, per the germline V gene, are SGHRS and YFSETQ.

The sample was PBMCs from blood, taken approximately 12 days after vaccination. The TCR was taken from a man aged 50-60 years who received an inactivated influenza vaccine. Donor details come from another sample of the same person, matched by shared clones. This sequence uses TRBV5-1 and TRBJ2-3; TRBD2 agrees with 11 junctional bases. The DNA sequence follows: TGCGCCAGCAGCTCAGCGGGACTAGCGGACACAGATACGCAGTATTTT. Its translation reads: CASSSAGLADTDTQYF.